These 29 T cell receptor beta chains were all obtained from the same sample, sequenced in a study of T cell responses to AZD1222 COVID-19 vaccine. Assay: immunoSEQ multiplex PCR; the TCRdb copy retains only in-frame clones and omits some. The sample yields 95,000 to 150,000 clones, approximately 90% seen once. This specimen was peripheral blood, taken on day 0 of AZD1222 vaccination. The receptors derive from an adult in good health.

As to this clone: A junction boundary mismatches the germline segment, possibly from a read error. This sequence joins TRBV7-2 and TRBJ1-2; no firm D call. This CDR3 is built from 18 residues. The germline V gene has CDR1 SGHTA and CDR2 FQGNSA. The CDR3 nucleotides are TGTGCCAGCAGCCTAGCCCTAACAAGGTATGGGGCTAACTATGGCTACACCTTC. Translated: CASSLALTRYGANYGYTF.

The J gene is TRBJ1-2, the V gene TRBV7-9; 9 bases agree with TRBD1. From germline, CDR1 is SEHNR and CDR2 FQNEAQ (reference sequence). V lost 5 bases, J lost 3 bases, and 4 bases stayed unmatched. The CDR3 is 14 residues long. The DNA of the CDR3 is TGTGCCAGCAGCCCGGGACAGGGTGACTATGGCTACACCTTC. Protein: CASSPGQGDYGYTF.

This clone has just one count. V and J are TRBV24-1 and TRBJ1-2; unclear D gene. CDR1 and CDR2 (germline): KGHDR, SFDVKD. With 3 bases removed from V and 5 bases from J, the gap between germline ends came to 6 bases. The CDR3 contains 12 residues. The CDR3 protein is CATSDHRYGYTF. DNA of the CDR3: TGTGCCACCAGTGATCATCGGTATGGCTACACCTTC.

The chain recombines TRBV3-1 (or the pseudogene TRBV3-2) with TRBJ2-7; perhaps TRBD2 as D (6 bases). Trimming took off 5 bases at V and 0 bases at J, with 20 bases between the two ends. This CDR3 is built from 17 residues. CDR1 is LGHDT, CDR2 YNNKEL, per germline (reference sequence). The CDR3, as DNA: TGTGCCAGCAGCTACGCAGTACCTAGCGCCAACTCCTACGAGCAGTACTTC. This sequence encodes CASSYAVPSANSYEQYF.

V and J are TRBV21-1 and TRBJ1-1; TRBD1, as called in the table, went unchecked against the DNA. TRBV21-1 is a documented pseudogene. The CDR3 runs to 17 residues. The CDR3 loop is CASSKAGEQAVNTEAFF. The CDR3 nucleotides read TGTGCCAGCAGCAAGGCAGGTGAACAGGCGGTGAACACTGAAGCTTTCTTT.

This clone was detected once. V is TRBV7-9 and J is TRBJ2-1, with TRBD2 matching over 10 bases. From germline, CDR1 is SEHNR and CDR2 FQNEAQ (reference sequence). CDR3 size: 15 residues. The V and J ends lost 5 bases and 8 bases, in that order; junction bases with no gene match: 9. CDR3 residues: CASSPVASGGYEQFF. The CDR3 nucleotides are TGTGCCAGCAGCCCGGTGGCTAGCGGGGGTTATGAGCAGTTCTTC. The full variable domain, completed using reference TRBV7-9 and TRBJ2-1, is DTGVSQNPRHKITKRGQNVTFRCDPISEHNRLYWYRQTLGQGPEFLTYFQNEAQLEKSRLLSDRFSAERPKGSFSTLEIQRTEQGDSAMYLCASSPVASGGYEQFFGPGTRLTVL.

This chain joins TRBV24-1 and TRBJ2-3; TRBD2 aligns across 10 bases. Germline CDR1 is KGHDR and CDR2 is SFDVKD. This CDR3 spans 18 amino acids. V dropped 0 bases and J dropped 4; count of bases not matched to a gene: 9. The CDR3 nucleotides are TGTGCCACCAGTGATTTGAGCGGGAGGGCCGAAGGATCAGATACGCAGTATTTT. Translated, it gives CATSDLSGRAEGSDTQYF.

The V call is TRBV18, the J call TRBJ2-1; TRBD1 aligns across 9 bases. J was trimmed by 2 bases and V by 4 bases; bases with no gene match: 3. Germline lookup yields CDR1 KGHSH and CDR2 LQKENI. The CDR3 covers 15 residues. Written as DNA, the CDR3 is TGTGCCAGCTCACGGGGACAGGGCACCTACAATGAGCAGTTCTTC. Amino acids: CASSRGQGTYNEQFF. The full variable domain, with the rest looked up from reference TRBV18 and TRBJ2-1, is NAGVMQNPRHLVRRRGQEARLRCSPMKGHSHVYWYRQLPEEGLKFMVYLQKENIIDESGMPKERFSAEFPKEGPSILRIQQVVRGDSAAYFCASSRGQGTYNEQFFGPGTRLTVL.

The V call is TRBV5-4, the J call TRBJ1-4, with D perhaps matching TRBD1 (6 bases). This CDR3 has 15 residues. Looked up from germline, CDR1 is SGHNT and CDR2 is YYREEE (reference sequence). V lost 4 bases, J lost 5 bases, and 15 bases lay in between. In DNA form, the CDR3 reads TGTGCCAGCAGCCGGTCTACGGGGGCAAATGAAAAACTGTTTTTT. Its translation is CASSRSTGANEKLFF. The variable domain in full, with the rest retrieved from reference TRBV5-4 and TRBJ1-4, is ETGVTQSPTHLIKTRGQQVTLRCSSQSGHNTVSWYQQALGQGPQFIFQYYREEENGRGNFPPRFSGLQFPNYSSELNVNALELDDSALYLCASSRSTGANEKLFFGSGTQLSVL.

This chain uses TRBV9 with TRBJ1-5, with D hard to call. Trimming removed 3 bases at V and 7 bases at J, with 14 bases between. Germline V gene data show CDR1 as SGDLS and CDR2 as YYNGEE. CDR3 length: 14 amino acids. The CDR3: CASSADSSLQPQHF. The CDR3 coding sequence is TGTGCCAGCAGCGCGGACTCCTCGCTGCAGCCCCAGCATTTT.

The chain recombines TRBV2 with TRBJ2-1, with D unresolved. V gave up 4 bases and J gave up 3 bases, with 7 bases separating them. There are 13 residues in the CDR3. CDR1 is SNHLY, CDR2 FYNNEI, per germline. The CDR3 sequence is CASSVGNYNEQFF. CDR3 DNA: TGTGCCAGCAGTGTGGGGAACTACAATGAGCAGTTCTTC. Together with reference TRBV2 and TRBJ2-1, the CDR3 gives the full variable domain: EPEVTQTPSHQVTQMGQEVILRCVPISNHLYFYWYRQILGQKVEFLVSFYNNEISEKSEIFDDQFSVERPDGSNFTLKIRSTKLEDSAMYFCASSVGNYNEQFFGPGTRLTVL.

This chain uses TRBV6-2 or TRBV6-3 with TRBJ1-1; D gene ambiguous. V gave up 0 bases and J gave up 2 bases, with 10 bases separating them. This CDR3 comprises 15 residues. Per germline, CDR1 MNHEY and CDR2 SVGEGT. In nucleotides, the CDR3 is TGTGCCAGCAGTTACTCGAACAGTTTAAACACTGAAGCTTTCTTT. Amino acid sequence: CASSYSNSLNTEAFF.

This clone has a single count. The chain combines TRBV19 with TRBJ2-1; TRBD2 matches 11 bases. V was clipped by 8 bases and J by 2 bases; unmatched bases: 5. This CDR3 has 15 residues. Germline CDR1 reads LNHDA; CDR2 reads SQIVND (reference sequence). CDR3 DNA sequence: TGTGCCAGTTCCCTTAGCGGGGGGGCCTACAATGAGCAGTTCTTC. Amino acids: CASSLSGGAYNEQFF.

The CDR3 region has the DNA TGCGCCAGCAGCCAAAGGACTAGCGGGAGTGAGACCCAGTACTTC. Its protein product is CASSQRTSGSETQYF. The chain is built from TRBV4-1 and TRBJ2-5, with 13 positions matching TRBD2. The ends lost 2 bases at V and 5 bases at J; junction bases unmatched: 2. The length of the CDR3 is 15 residues. Germline CDR1 is MGHRA and CDR2 is YSYEKL.

The V and J genes are TRBV7-4 and TRBJ2-5, with D uncertain. This CDR3 contains 12 residues. Germline V gene data show CDR1 as SGHVT and CDR2 as SQSDAQ. Trimming left V 7 bases short and J 1 base short, with 7 bases between. The CDR3 coding sequence is TGTGCCAGCACCTCCGTCCAAGAGACCCAGTACTTC. Translated: CASTSVQETQYF.

The chain couples TRBV30 to TRBJ2-3; 7 bases line up with TRBD2. The CDR3 runs 15 residues. CDR1 GTSNPN and CDR2 SVGIG come from the germline V gene (reference sequence). Germline trimming cut 0 bases from V and 1 base from J; bases unmatched to any gene: 4. DNA of the CDR3: TGTGCCTGGAGTGTAGCGGGGTTGCGCACAGATACGCAGTATTTT. Its protein product is CAWSVAGLRTDTQYF. The full variable domain, completed using reference TRBV30 and TRBJ2-3, is SQTIHQWPATLVQPVGSPLSLECTVEGTSNPNLYWYRQAAGRGLQLLFYSVGIGQISSEVPQNLSASRPQDRQFILSSKKLLLSDSGFYLCAWSVAGLRTDTQYFGPGTRLTVL.

About this clone: One end of the junction is discordant with germline, which a read error may explain. J is TRBJ2-1 and V is TRBV6-6; D gene ambiguous. Germline V gene data show CDR1 as MNHNY and CDR2 as SVGAGI (reference sequence). The CDR3 totals 14 residues. The CDR3 DNA reads as TGTGCCAGCAGTTACTCCCGCCTATACAATGAGCAGCTCTTC. Translation: CASSYSRLYNEQLF.

The chain joins TRBV6-1 to TRBJ1-5, with D possibly TRBD1 on 5 matching bases. V was clipped by 1 base and J by 0 bases, with 7 bases between them. The CDR3 contains 15 residues. Germline assignment: CDR1 MNHNS and CDR2 SASEGT. Here the CDR3 DNA reads TGTGCCAGCAGTGAAGGGACAACTAGCAATCAGCCCCAGCATTTT. Its protein is CASSEGTTSNQPQHF.

With regard to this clone: Other DNA sequences in the sample encode the same CDR3. The V call is TRBV19, the J call TRBJ1-5, with 8 bases aligning to TRBD1. The germline gives CDR1 LNHDA, CDR2 SQIVND (reference sequence). V lost 3 bases to trimming and J lost 2 bases; unmatched junction nucleotides: 0. The CDR3 is 14 residues long. CDR3 protein: CASSMTGGNQPQHF. CDR3 DNA sequence: TGTGCCAGTAGTATGACAGGGGGCAATCAGCCCCAGCATTTT.

CDR3 in DNA: TGTGCCAGCAGCCCTCGGAACACCGGGGAGCTGTTTTTT. The encoded protein is CASSPRNTGELFF. The chain couples TRBV7-2 to TRBJ2-2; no clear D gene. This CDR3 is built from 13 residues. Germline CDR1 and CDR2: SGHTA and FQGNSA. Trimming shortened V by 5 bases and J by 1 base, and 5 bases separated the two germline ends.

This sequence joins TRBV6-6 and TRBJ1-6, with a possible D match to TRBD1 (5 bases). The V end was cut by 5 bases, the J end by 7 bases, with 18 bases between. Germline CDR1 and CDR2: MNHNY and SVGAGI (reference sequence). This CDR3 has 16 residues. CDR3 bases: TGTGCCAGCAGTCTCCCCGGTCAGGGCGCGAATTCACCCCTCCACTTT. As protein: CASSLPGQGANSPLHF.

The V call is TRBV5-1, the J call TRBJ1-4, with 7 bases that match TRBD1. Germline V CDR1 and CDR2: SGHRS, YFSETQ. The J segment lost 12 bases and the V segment lost 4 bases, leaving 15 bases of the junction unmatched. The CDR3 spans 15 residues. DNA of the CDR3: TGCGCCAGCAGCCGCGAGGGGGCCTCAATGGCGGAACTGTTTTTT. Its translation is CASSREGASMAELFF.

This chain uses TRBV10-1 with TRBJ1-1, with 7 bases aligning to TRBD1. Germline V gene data show CDR1 as WNHNN and CDR2 as SYGVQD (reference sequence). The CDR3 has 13 residues. Trimming removed 6 bases from V and 4 bases from J; junction bases left unmatched: 5. DNA of the CDR3: TGCGCCAGCAGAGCCCACAGGGGCACTGAAGCTTTCTTT. Its translation: CASRAHRGTEAFF.

The chain recombines TRBV6-6 with TRBJ1-2; D may be TRBD1 (5 bases). CDR1 is MNHNY, CDR2 SVGAGI, per germline (reference sequence). Trimming shortened V by 7 bases and J by 2 bases, and 11 bases separated the two germline ends. The CDR3 consists of 13 residues. The CDR3 nucleotides read TGTGCCAGCACCGCGGGGGAAAACTATGGCTACACCTTC. Translating it yields CASTAGENYGYTF.

The rearrangement joins TRBV6-6 to TRBJ1-3; the D is unclear. This CDR3 has 14 residues. Trimming cost V 3 bases and J 4 bases, with 10 bases left between them. Germline CDR1 MNHNY, CDR2 SVGAGI (reference sequence). CDR3 nucleotide sequence: TGTGCCAGCAGTTATCGGGGTTCAGGAAACACCATATATTTT. Its translation: CASSYRGSGNTIYF.

This chain joins TRBV5-1 and TRBJ2-5; either TRBD1 or TRBD2 may fit D (6 bases each). Per germline, CDR1 SGHRS and CDR2 YFSETQ. V lost 2 bases and J 3 bases, leaving 11 bases between the germline ends. This CDR3 contains 14 residues. The CDR3 is CASSFGGAKETQYF. CDR3 in DNA: TGCGCCAGCAGCTTCGGGGGCGCGAAAGAGACCCAGTACTTC.

The chain is built from TRBV7-8 and TRBJ1-2; possible D gene TRBD1, 6 bases. Germline CDR1 and CDR2: SGHVS and FQNEAQ. The CDR3 length is 16 residues. The ends were cut back, 5 bases at V and 5 bases at J, with 21 bases in the middle. Here the CDR3 reads CASSPRAPRDTYGYTF. The CDR3 DNA follows: TGTGCCAGCAGCCCCCGTGCCCCCCGGGACACATATGGCTACACCTTC.

This clone was found once. The rearrangement links TRBV11-1 to TRBJ2-2, with 8 bases matching TRBD1. CDR1 SGHAT and CDR2 FQDESV come from the germline V gene (reference sequence). The CDR3 consists of 15 residues. The V gene end was trimmed by 5 bases and the J gene end by 1 base; junction bases not matched to a gene: 3. This CDR3 reads CASSVGQGNTGELFF. CDR3 nucleotide sequence: TGTGCCAGCAGCGTAGGACAGGGGAACACCGGGGAGCTGTTTTTT.

This clone was recorded a few times. This chain connects TRBV7-9 to TRBJ1-2; D gene ambiguous. CDR1 is SEHNR and CDR2 is FQNEAQ in the germline V gene (reference sequence). Trimming took 1 base from V and 2 from J, leaving 14 bases between them. This CDR3 region has 16 residues. The CDR3 region is CASSLVMAAANYGYTF. As DNA, the CDR3 is TGTGCCAGCAGCTTAGTAATGGCCGCTGCAAACTATGGCTACACCTTC.